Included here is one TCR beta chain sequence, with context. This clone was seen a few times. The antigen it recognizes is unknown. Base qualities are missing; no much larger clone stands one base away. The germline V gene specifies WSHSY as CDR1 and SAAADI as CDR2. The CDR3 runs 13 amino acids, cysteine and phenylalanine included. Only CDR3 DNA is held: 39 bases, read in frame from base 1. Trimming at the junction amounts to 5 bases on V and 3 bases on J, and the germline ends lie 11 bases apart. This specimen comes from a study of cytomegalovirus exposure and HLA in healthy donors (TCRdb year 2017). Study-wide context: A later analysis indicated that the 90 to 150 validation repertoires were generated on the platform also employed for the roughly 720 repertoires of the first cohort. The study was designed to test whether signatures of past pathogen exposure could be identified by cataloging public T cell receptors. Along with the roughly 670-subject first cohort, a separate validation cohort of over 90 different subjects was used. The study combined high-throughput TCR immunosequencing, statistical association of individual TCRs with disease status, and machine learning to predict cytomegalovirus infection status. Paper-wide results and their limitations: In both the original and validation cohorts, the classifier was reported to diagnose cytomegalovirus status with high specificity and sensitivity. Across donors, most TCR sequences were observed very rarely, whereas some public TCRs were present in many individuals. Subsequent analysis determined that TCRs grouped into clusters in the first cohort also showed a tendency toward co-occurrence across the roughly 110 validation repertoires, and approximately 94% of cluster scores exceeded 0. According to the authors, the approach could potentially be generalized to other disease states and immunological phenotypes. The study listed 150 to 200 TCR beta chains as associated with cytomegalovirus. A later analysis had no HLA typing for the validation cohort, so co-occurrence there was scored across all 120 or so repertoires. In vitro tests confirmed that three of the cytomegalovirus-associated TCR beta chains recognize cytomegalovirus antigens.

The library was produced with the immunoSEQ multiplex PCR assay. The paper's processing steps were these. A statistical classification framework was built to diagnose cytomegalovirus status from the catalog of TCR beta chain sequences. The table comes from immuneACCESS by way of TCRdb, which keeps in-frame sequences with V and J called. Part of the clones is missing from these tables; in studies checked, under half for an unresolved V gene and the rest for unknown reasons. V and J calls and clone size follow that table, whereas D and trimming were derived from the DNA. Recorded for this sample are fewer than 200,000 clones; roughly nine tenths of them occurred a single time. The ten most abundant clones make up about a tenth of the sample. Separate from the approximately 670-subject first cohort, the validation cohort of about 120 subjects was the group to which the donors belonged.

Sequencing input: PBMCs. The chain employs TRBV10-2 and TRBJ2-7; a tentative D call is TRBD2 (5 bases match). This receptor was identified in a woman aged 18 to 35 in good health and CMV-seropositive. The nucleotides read TGCGCCAGCAGTCTAGGAGGACTCTACGAGCAGTACTTC. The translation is CASSLGGLYEQYF.